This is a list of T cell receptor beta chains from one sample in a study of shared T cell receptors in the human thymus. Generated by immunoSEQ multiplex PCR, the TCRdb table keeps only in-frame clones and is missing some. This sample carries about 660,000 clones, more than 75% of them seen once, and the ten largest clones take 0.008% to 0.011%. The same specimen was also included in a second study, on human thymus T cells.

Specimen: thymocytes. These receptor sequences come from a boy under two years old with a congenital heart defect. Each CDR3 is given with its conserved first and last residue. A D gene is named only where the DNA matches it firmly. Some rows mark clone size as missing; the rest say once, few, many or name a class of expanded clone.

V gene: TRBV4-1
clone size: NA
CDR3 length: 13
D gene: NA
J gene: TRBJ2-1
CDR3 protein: CASSQEVSGEQFF
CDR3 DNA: TGCGCCAGCAGCCAAGAGGTCAGCGGTGAGCAGTTCTTC

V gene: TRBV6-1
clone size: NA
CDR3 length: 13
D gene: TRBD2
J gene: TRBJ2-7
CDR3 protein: CASLETSDYEQYF
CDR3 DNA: TGTGCCAGTCTCGAGACTAGCGACTACGAGCAGTACTTC

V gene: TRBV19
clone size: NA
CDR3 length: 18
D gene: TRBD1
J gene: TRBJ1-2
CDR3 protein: CASSIDRGGQGAEDGYTF
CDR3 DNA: TGTGCCAGTAGTATAGATAGGGGGGGACAGGGGGCAGAGGATGGCTACACCTTC

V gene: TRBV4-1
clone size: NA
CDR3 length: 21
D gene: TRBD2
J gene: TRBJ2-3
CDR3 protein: CASSQLPRLAGLGTETDTQYF
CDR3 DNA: TGCGCCAGCAGCCAACTCCCCCGGCTAGCGGGACTTGGTACGGAAACAGATACGCAGTATTTT

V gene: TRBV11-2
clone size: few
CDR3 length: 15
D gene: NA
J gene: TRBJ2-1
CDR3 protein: CASSAHPAGDVEQFF
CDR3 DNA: TGTGCCAGCAGCGCCCACCCAGCGGGTGACGTTGAGCAGTTCTTC

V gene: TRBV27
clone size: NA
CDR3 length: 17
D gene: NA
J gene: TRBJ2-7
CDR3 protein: CASSLALWTWVYYEQYF
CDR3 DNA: TGTGCCAGCAGTTTGGCCCTTTGGACATGGGTTTACTACGAGCAGTACTTC

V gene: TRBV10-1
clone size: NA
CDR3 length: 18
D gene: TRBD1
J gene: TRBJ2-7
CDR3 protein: CASSPSLEGTGLTYEQYF
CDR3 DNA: TGCGCCAGCAGCCCATCCCTAGAGGGGACAGGACTAACCTACGAGCAGTACTTC

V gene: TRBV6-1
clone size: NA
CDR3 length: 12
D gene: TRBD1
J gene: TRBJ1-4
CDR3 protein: CASGDRNEKLFF
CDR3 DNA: TGTGCCAGCGGGGACAGAAATGAAAAACTGTTTTTT

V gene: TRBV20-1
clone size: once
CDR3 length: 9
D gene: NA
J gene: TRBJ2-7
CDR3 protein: CRLVYEQYF
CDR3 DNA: TGCCGTCTCGTGTACGAGCAGTACTTC

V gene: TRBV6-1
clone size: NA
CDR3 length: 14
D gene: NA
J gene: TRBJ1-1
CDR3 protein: CASSEELGQGEAFF
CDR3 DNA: TGTGCCAGCAGTGAAGAGTTAGGGCAGGGTGAAGCTTTCTTT

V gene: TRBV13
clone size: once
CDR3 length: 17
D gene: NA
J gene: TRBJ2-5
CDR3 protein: CASSLRGGGSEVETQYF
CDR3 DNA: TGTGCCAGCAGCTTAAGGGGAGGAGGGAGTGAAGTAGAGACCCAGTACTTC

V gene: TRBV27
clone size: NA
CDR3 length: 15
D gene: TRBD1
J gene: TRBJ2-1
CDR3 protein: CASSPPKGQGVEQFF
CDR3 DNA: TGTGCCAGCAGTCCTCCTAAGGGACAGGGTGTCGAGCAGTTCTTC

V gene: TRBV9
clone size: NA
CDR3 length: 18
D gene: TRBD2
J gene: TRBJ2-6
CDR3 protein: CASSVGSGRVSGANVLTF
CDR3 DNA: TGTGCCAGCAGTGTAGGTAGCGGGAGGGTGTCGGGGGCCAACGTCCTGACTTTC

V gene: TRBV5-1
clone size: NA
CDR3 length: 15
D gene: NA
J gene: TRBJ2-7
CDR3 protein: CASSLERQGTHEQYF
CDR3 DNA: TGCGCCAGCAGCTTGGAGCGGCAGGGGACCCACGAGCAGTACTTC